A selection of T cell receptor beta chains follows, all from one sample in a study of identical twins. MiXCR, applied by TCRdb to the 5' RACE reads, yields one record per CDR3 protein. The sample consists of under 900,000 distinct CDR3 sequences, 15% to 20% of them appearing once. The sample also formed part of further work on T cells expressing NK-cell markers.

Input material: PBMCs. Receptor source: a woman between 18 and 29 years old in good health. The CDR3 runs from the conserved cysteine through the conserved F or W.

>TRBV18
CASSLSGFHNEQYF
>TRBV5-1
CASSPLVDNEQFF
>TRBV20-1
CSARDQSRWKEQYF
>TRBV20-1
CSARVSLAGTGELFF
>TRBV29-1
CSVEWGDRSTDTQYF
>TRBV5-4
CASSLITSGTYNEQFF
>TRBV2
CASAGDRGHEQYF
>TRBV15
CATSTPSTGESEFF
>TRBV20-1
CSAPNRGTGELFF
>TRBV4-3
CASSLLGSNSGANVLTF
>TRBV20-1
CSASRDRDGHGYTF
>TRBV4-2
CASSQEERGSPLHF
>TRBV20-1
CSARDLGNTDTQYF
>TRBV5-1
CASSLARTSQYNEQFF
>TRBV4-3
CASSQEVGPREQYF
>TRBV30
CACGGQGAYEQYF
>TRBV12-3/TRBV12-4
CASRQREEAYF
>TRBV20-1
CSARDALLGFGEKLFF
>TRBV5-1
CASSFYRGKNNEQFF
>TRBV25-1
CASSEIRQDTEAFF
>TRBV6-2/TRBV6-3
CATTGTDEKLFF
>TRBV6-1
CAGQDAITLPQYF
>TRBV7-3
CASSAEAFF
>TRBV15
CATSGGLAGGSYNEQFF
>TRBV5-6
CASSSSVLAGTDTQYF
>TRBV7-9
CASSPLVNTEAFF
>TRBV9
CASSVGVNYEQYF
>TRBV7-3
CASSWGGGETQYF
>TRBV6-5
CASSYRRDRVYEQYF
>TRBV7-8
CASSSGGILDWRQYF
>TRBV20-1
CSASGPVPGVAGASYEQYF
>TRBV30
CAWDVGNTEAFF
>TRBV12-3/TRBV12-4
CASRIQGYEQYF
>TRBV20-1
CSAPAESGGNIQYF
>TRBV5-1
CASSLEVGGSGNEQFF
>TRBV18
CASSPNAGLNEKLFF
>TRBV4-3
CASSQDGRYEQYF
>TRBV7-9
CASSLGRSRANVLTF
>TRBV29-1
CSGKYLGYGYTF
>TRBV20-1
CSARLETISYNEQFF
>TRBV20-1
CSASRRGIPTDTQYF
>TRBV3-1
CASSQESTEAFF
>TRBV7-9
CASSSRDSTVF
>TRBV12-3/TRBV12-4
CASSLRAFSGNTIYF
>TRBV5-1
CASSATGGQPQHF
>TRBV30
CACGIPLYNEQFF
>TRBV11-2
CASSRRTSGGLRTDTQYF
>TRBV11-2
CASSLTAGVKEQFF
>TRBV20-1
CSASSQGNQPQHF
>TRBV20-1
CSARGGGQGYNSPLHF
>TRBV27
CASTGSDRLAGVVDEQFF
>TRBV7-2
CASSLSARGEQYF
>TRBV4-3
CASSQESFLSEQYF
>TRBV29-1
CSVFIAGGSPLEQFF
>TRBV12-3/TRBV12-4
CASSFTGVGNQPQHF
>TRBV12-3/TRBV12-4
CASSRWDRGYEQYF
>TRBV5-1
CASHGGALTDTQYF
>TRBV18
CASSPAGGTEAFF
>TRBV10-3
CAIRKALPTSGLDEQYF